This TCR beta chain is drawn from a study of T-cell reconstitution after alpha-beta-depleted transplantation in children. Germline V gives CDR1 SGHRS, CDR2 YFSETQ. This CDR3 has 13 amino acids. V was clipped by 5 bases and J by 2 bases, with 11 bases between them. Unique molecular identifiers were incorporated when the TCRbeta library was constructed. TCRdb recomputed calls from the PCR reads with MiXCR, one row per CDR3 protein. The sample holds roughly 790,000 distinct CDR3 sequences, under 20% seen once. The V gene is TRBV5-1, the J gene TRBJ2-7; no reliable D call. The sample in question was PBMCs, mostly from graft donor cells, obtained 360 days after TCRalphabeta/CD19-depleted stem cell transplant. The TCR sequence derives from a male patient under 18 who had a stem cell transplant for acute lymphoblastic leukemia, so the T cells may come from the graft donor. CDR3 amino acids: CASRPEQPYEQYF. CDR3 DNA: TGCGCCAGCAGGCCAGAACAGCCCTACGAGCAGTACTTC.